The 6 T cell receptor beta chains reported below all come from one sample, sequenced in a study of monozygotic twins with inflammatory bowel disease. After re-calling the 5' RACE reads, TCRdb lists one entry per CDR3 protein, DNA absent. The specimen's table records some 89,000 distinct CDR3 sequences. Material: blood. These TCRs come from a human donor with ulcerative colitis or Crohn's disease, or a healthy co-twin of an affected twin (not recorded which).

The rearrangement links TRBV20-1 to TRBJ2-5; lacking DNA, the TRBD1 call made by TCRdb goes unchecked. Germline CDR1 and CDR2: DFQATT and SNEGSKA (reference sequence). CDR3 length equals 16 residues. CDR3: CSARDYSTGASGAQYF.

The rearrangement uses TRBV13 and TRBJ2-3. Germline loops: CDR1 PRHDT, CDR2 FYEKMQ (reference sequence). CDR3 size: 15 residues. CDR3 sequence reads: CASSYFTVSTDTQYF.

The CDR3 spells CASSPHAGGAGGGTDTQYF. The V call is TRBV3-1, the J call TRBJ2-3; TCRdb indicates TRBD2, and absent DNA this call remains unverified. This CDR3 comprises 19 residues. The germline V gene encodes CDR1 LGHDT and CDR2 YNNKEL (reference sequence).

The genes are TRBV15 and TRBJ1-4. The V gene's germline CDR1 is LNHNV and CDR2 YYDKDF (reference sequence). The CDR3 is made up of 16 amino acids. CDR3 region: CATSRDFIASNEKLFF.

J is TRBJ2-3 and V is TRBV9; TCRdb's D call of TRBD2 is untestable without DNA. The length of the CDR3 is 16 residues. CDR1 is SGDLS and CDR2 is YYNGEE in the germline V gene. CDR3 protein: CASSVRRAGVTDTQYF.

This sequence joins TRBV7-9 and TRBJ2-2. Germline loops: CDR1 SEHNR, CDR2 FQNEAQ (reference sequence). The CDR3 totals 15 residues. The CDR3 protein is CASSPVAVRSGELFF. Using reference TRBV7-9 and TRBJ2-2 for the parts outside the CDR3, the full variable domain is DTGVSQNPRHKITKRGQNVTFRCDPISEHNRLYWYRQTLGQGPEFLTYFQNEAQLEKSRLLSDRFSAERPKGSFSTLEIQRTEQGDSAMYLCASSPVAVRSGELFFGEGSRLTVL.